The T cell receptor beta chain under discussion was sequenced for a study of graft-versus-host responses after intestinal transplantation. Study overall: Isolated intestinal, liver-intestinal, or multivisceral transplants had been given to the recipients. Every recipient had anti-thymocyte globulin induction and about three years of tacrolimus plus steroids. Overall study findings and caveats: Detected in recipient marrow were GvH clones, some of which were first observed in ileum or blood. Some patients had graft-donor T cell macrochimerism. In their allografts, the ratios of graft-versus-host to host-versus-graft T cell clones were high.

Generated by immunoSEQ multiplex PCR, the TCRdb table keeps only in-frame clones and is missing some. Counted here are about 71,000 clones, 90% occurring once; the ten biggest clones make up 1.3%. Concerning this clone itself: Its antigen is currently unknown. Different DNA sequences within this sample yield the same CDR3.

CDR3 size: 16 residues. Germline V CDR1 and CDR2: SGDLS, YYNGEE. The V gene end was trimmed by 0 bases and the J gene end by 1 base; junction bases not matched to a gene: 4. The sequence came from a human donor who received an intestinal transplant. V usage is TRBV9 and J usage is TRBJ1-1, with 9 bases matching TRBD1. The source material was unstimulated CD8+ T cells sorted from spleen or lymph node cells, sampled before intestinal transplant. This chain's CDR3 is CASSVGGQGTNTEAFF. The CDR3 coding sequence is TGTGCCAGCAGCGTAGGGGGACAGGGAACGAACACTGAAGCTTTCTTT.